The clone carrying this TCR beta chain appeared a few times. Under the authors' procedure: Amplification of reference gene primers provided the estimated nucleated cell counts. Clones were sequenced by immunoSEQ multiplex PCR, and TCRdb holds only the in-frame ones, with some missing. V and J calls and clone size are given by that table; D and trimming were obtained from the DNA. Here the sample spans roughly 130,000 clones, roughly 80% being singletons. This CDR3 is built from 15 residues. CDR1 is LNHDA and CDR2 is SQIVND in the germline V gene (reference sequence). V lost 6 bases and J lost 7; bases outside the gene matches: 8. The data stem from a study of blood T cell repertoires in COVID-19. Study information: COVID-19 samples, acute and convalescent, were from the United States, Italy and Spain. T cells, B-cell-depleted T cells, or PBMCs supplied cDNA or gDNA.

The receptor comes from a woman in her 30s who had recovered from COVID-19. This chain links TRBV19 with TRBJ1-6, with 8 bases matching TRBD1. The specimen was peripheral blood. This CDR3 reads CASRGGQGENSPLHF. CDR3 bases: TGTGCCAGTAGAGGAGGACAGGGCGAAAATTCACCCCTCCACTTT.